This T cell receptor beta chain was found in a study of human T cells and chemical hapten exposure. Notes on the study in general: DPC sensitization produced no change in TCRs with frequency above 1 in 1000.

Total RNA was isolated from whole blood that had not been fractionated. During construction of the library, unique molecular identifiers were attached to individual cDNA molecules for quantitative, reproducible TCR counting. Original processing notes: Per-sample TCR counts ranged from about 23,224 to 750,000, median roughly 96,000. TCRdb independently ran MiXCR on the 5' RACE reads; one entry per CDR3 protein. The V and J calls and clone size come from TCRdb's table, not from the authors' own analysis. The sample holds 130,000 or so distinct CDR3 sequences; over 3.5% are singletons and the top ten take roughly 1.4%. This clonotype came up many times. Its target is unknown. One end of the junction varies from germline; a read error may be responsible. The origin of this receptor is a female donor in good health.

CDR3 in DNA: TGTGCAAGCAGTCTACTAGCGGGGACCTCCTACAATGAGCAGTTCTTC. This sequence encodes CASSLLAGTSYNEQFF. The chain combines TRBV12-3 or TRBV12-4 with TRBJ2-1, with 10 nucleotides matching TRBD2. The CDR3 sequence is 16 residues long.